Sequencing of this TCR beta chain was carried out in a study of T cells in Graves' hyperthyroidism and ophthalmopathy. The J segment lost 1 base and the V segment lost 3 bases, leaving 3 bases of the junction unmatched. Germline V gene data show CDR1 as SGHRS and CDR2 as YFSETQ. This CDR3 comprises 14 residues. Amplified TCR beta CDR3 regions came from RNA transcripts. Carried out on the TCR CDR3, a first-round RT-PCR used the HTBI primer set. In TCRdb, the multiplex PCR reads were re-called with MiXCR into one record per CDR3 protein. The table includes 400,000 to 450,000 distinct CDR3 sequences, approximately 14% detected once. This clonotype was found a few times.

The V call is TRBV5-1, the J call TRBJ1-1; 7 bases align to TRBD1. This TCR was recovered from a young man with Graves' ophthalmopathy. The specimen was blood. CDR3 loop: CASSSGQTNTEAFF. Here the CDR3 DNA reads TGCGCCAGCAGCTCGGGACAGACGAACACTGAAGCTTTCTTT.